A single sample is the source of the 21 T cell receptor beta chains below, sequenced in a study of blood T cell repertoires in COVID-19. The assay was immunoSEQ multiplex PCR, and TCRdb's table has in-frame clones only and misses some. Among more than 150,000 clones listed, around 80% were seen once. The sequencing input was PBMCs or T cells enriched from blood (not recorded which). These receptor sequences come from a woman aged 45-65 years who had recovered from COVID-19.

This chain links TRBV9 with TRBJ1-4, with D tentatively TRBD1 (5 bases). The CDR3 totals 16 residues. V shed 0 bases and J shed 0 bases, with 9 bases lying between them. The germline CDR1 and CDR2 sequences are SGDLS and YYNGEE. The CDR3 loop reads CASSVAPGATNEKLFF. DNA of the CDR3: TGTGCCAGCAGCGTAGCTCCGGGGGCAACTAATGAAAAACTGTTTTTT.

This rearrangement joins TRBV28 to TRBJ2-5; TRBD2 aligns across 12 bases. V shed 6 bases, J shed 5 bases, and the junction held 4 bases outside the gene matches. The CDR3 is 14 amino acids. The germline CDR1 and CDR2 sequences are MDHEN and SYDVKM. The CDR3 here is CASRLAGGSETQYF. CDR3 DNA: TGTGCCAGCAGGCTAGCGGGAGGGAGTGAGACCCAGTACTTC.

To note about this clone: Other DNA sequences of this sample code for an identical CDR3. The chain links TRBV28 to TRBJ1-5; weak D call: TRBD1 (6 bases). Germline V gene sequence: CDR1 MDHEN, CDR2 SYDVKM. CDR3 size: 15 residues. V lost 3 bases, J lost 1 base, and 10 bases lay in between. CDR3 in amino acids: CASSFAGASNQPQHF. The CDR3 DNA is TGTGCCAGCAGTTTTGCAGGGGCAAGCAATCAGCCCCAGCATTTT.

The count of this clone is one. V usage is TRBV2 and J usage is TRBJ1-4; 9 bases are a match to TRBD1. The junction had 12 bases not matched to a gene; V was cut back by 6 bases and J by 10 bases. The germline gives CDR1 SNHLY, CDR2 FYNNEI. There are 15 residues in the CDR3. CDR3: CASRYPGQGFRKLFF. In DNA form, the CDR3 reads TGTGCCAGCAGGTACCCGGGACAGGGTTTTAGAAAACTGTTTTTT.

The chain links TRBV28 to TRBJ1-1; tentative D call: TRBD1 (5 bases). Deletions cut 3 bases from V and 11 bases from J, with 13 bases between. The length of the CDR3 is 12 residues. Germline V lookup: CDR1 MDHEN, CDR2 SYDVKM. This chain's CDR3 is CASSLQGLGAFF. CDR3 nucleotides: TGTGCCAGCAGTTTGCAGGGTTTAGGGGCTTTCTTT.

For this clone: Additional DNA sequences in this sample encode the identical CDR3. CDR3 coding DNA: TGTGCCAGCAGTTTGTATCCGGACAACTCTGGAAACACCATATATTTT. Translated, it gives CASSLYPDNSGNTIYF. V usage is TRBV28 and J usage is TRBJ1-3; D is perhaps TRBD1 (5 bases). This CDR3 has 16 residues. V lost 3 bases to trimming and J lost 0 bases, with 12 bases between them. The germline V gene has CDR1 MDHEN and CDR2 SYDVKM.

The V and J genes are TRBV11-2 and TRBJ2-1, with 8 bases aligning to TRBD2. The CDR3 consists of 17 residues. Germline CDR1 reads SGHAT; CDR2 reads FQNNGV. V shed 2 bases and J 7 bases; nucleotides not matched to a gene: 13. CDR3 in amino acids: CASSLSYPGGPKNEQFF. The CDR3, as DNA: TGTGCCAGCAGCTTAAGTTATCCGGGAGGGCCTAAAAATGAGCAGTTCTTC.

The rearrangement links TRBV18 to TRBJ2-5; D gene uncertain. The V end was cut by 2 bases, the J end by 2 bases, with 9 bases between. The germline V gene encodes CDR1 KGHSH and CDR2 LQKENI. The CDR3 length is 14 residues. For the CDR3, the DNA is TGTGCCAGCTCACCAGGGCAGGCACAAGAGACCCAGTACTTC. It yields the protein CASSPGQAQETQYF.

CDR3 sequence (DNA): TGTGCCAGCAGTCTCGGAGGGAGTTATTCACCCCTCCACTTT. Protein sequence: CASSLGGSYSPLHF. The chain has TRBV5-4 and TRBJ1-6; D is ambiguous. Germline V gene data show CDR1 as SGHNT and CDR2 as YYREEE (reference sequence). This CDR3 contains 14 residues. V was cut by 5 bases and J by 8 bases, with 14 bases left in between.

The chain combines TRBV3-1 (or the pseudogene TRBV3-2) with TRBJ2-1; 7 bases agree with TRBD2. This CDR3 spans 15 amino acids. Trimming at V came to 0 bases and at J to 5 bases, leaving 4 bases not matched to a gene. Per germline, CDR1 LGHDT and CDR2 YNNKEL (reference sequence). In DNA form, the CDR3 reads TGTGCCAGCAGCCAAGATCGGGAGGACGACAATGAGCAGTTCTTC. Translated, it gives CASSQDREDDNEQFF.

This clone came up once. The genes are TRBV24-1 and TRBJ1-5, with TRBD1 matching over 8 bases. The CDR3 loop spans 17 amino acids. J lost 3 bases, V lost 4 bases, and 10 bases had no gene match. Germline V gives CDR1 KGHDR, CDR2 SFDVKD. The CDR3 bases are TGTGCCACCAGTGACACGCCACAGGGGGGTAACAATCAGCCCCAGCATTTT. This sequence encodes CATSDTPQGGNNQPQHF.

This chain uses TRBV7-6 with TRBJ1-3; D not resolved. Trimming took 6 bases from V and 10 from J, leaving 16 bases between them. This CDR3 is built from 13 residues. CDR1 SGHVS and CDR2 FNYEAQ come from the germline V gene. The CDR3 protein is CASSPGLERTIYF. The CDR3 region has the DNA TGTGCCAGCAGTCCGGGTCTGGAAAGGACCATATATTTT.

V is TRBV28 and J is TRBJ2-4; D gene uncertain. Trimming removed 8 bases from V and 3 bases from J, with 14 bases in between. Germline loops: CDR1 MDHEN, CDR2 SYDVKM. The CDR3 runs 14 residues. CDR3 bases: TGTGCCAGCTTTGCCCAGACTGACAAAAACATTCAGTACTTC. It yields the protein CASFAQTDKNIQYF.

This clone showed up just a few times. The rearrangement joins TRBV21-1 to TRBJ1-1; the table's D call of TRBD1 was not tested on the DNA. TRBV21-1 is reported as a pseudogene. The CDR3 covers 12 residues. The CDR3 DNA follows: TGTGCCAGCAGCAATAGGGGCACTGAAGCTTTCTTT. As protein: CASSNRGTEAFF.

The rearrangement uses TRBV2 and TRBJ2-5, with 8 bases aligning to TRBD2. The CDR3 spans 15 residues. V gave up 4 bases and J gave up 2 bases; unmatched junction bases: 6. CDR1 is SNHLY and CDR2 is FYNNEI in the germline V gene. The CDR3 sequence is CASSAGGQRQETQYF. The CDR3 DNA reads TGTGCCAGCAGTGCGGGGGGGCAGAGACAAGAGACCCAGTACTTC.

The V and J genes are TRBV5-1 and TRBJ1-4, with D maybe TRBD1 (5 bases). This CDR3 has 14 amino acids. The ends were cut back, 0 bases at V and 5 bases at J, with 8 bases in the middle. Germline-derived CDR1 and CDR2 are SGHRS and YFSETQ. The CDR3 reads CASSLGQLNEKLFF. Here the CDR3 DNA reads TGCGCCAGCAGCTTGGGACAGTTAAATGAAAAACTGTTTTTT.

Points on this clone: Other DNA sequences of this sample code for an identical CDR3. The chain links TRBV18 to TRBJ1-1; no reliable D call. The germline CDR1 and CDR2 sequences are KGHSH and LQKENI. The CDR3 contains 15 residues. V lost 0 bases, J lost 1 base, and 9 bases lay in between. This chain's CDR3 is CASSPPSGKNTEAFF. The CDR3 region has the DNA TGTGCCAGCTCACCACCGTCCGGGAAGAACACTGAAGCTTTCTTT.

The genes are TRBV5-1 and TRBJ2-3; the D gene is possibly TRBD2 (6 bases). Per germline, CDR1 SGHRS and CDR2 YFSETQ. This CDR3 spans 15 amino acids. Between the trimmed V and J ends, which lost 0 bases and 3 bases, there was a span of 11 bases. DNA for the CDR3: TGCGCCAGCAGCTTGGCGGGCGGGAAGACAGATACGCAGTATTTT. As protein: CASSLAGGKTDTQYF.

J is TRBJ2-5 and V is TRBV9, with TRBD2 matching over 7 bases. With 4 bases clipped from V and 3 bases from J, the junction kept 9 bases outside the gene matches. Germline-derived CDR1 and CDR2 are SGDLS and YYNGEE. The CDR3 spans 15 residues. The CDR3 sequence: CASSPRLAREETQYF. The CDR3 DNA reads as TGTGCCAGCAGCCCTCGACTAGCTCGGGAAGAGACCCAGTACTTC.

The chain links TRBV6-5 to TRBJ2-1, with 7 bases that match TRBD2. The CDR3 runs 15 residues. The germline V gene has CDR1 MNHEY and CDR2 SVGAGI. The V and J ends lost 0 bases and 8 bases, in that order; junction bases with no gene match: 7. The CDR3 region has the DNA TGTGCCAGCAGTTACTCGACTAGCTGGTCCGATGAGCAGTTCTTC. It is translated as CASSYSTSWSDEQFF.

The V and J genes are TRBV7-2 and TRBJ2-7; no clear D gene. Germline CDR1 and CDR2: SGHTA and FQGNSA. The CDR3 runs to 12 residues. V lost 3 bases and J lost 5, with 8 bases in between. The CDR3 region has the DNA TGTGCCAGCAGCTTTCGGAGCCACGAGCAGTACTTC. Protein sequence: CASSFRSHEQYF.